The following is a TCR beta chain sequence with its context. The antigen is not known. The data belong to a study of cytomegalovirus exposure and HLA in healthy donors. CDR3 length: 16 amino acids. From germline, CDR1 is MGHRA and CDR2 YSYEKL. V shed 4 bases, J shed 7 bases, and the junction held 9 bases outside the gene matches. The primer mix had 60 Vbeta and 13 Jbeta primers. The repertoire was sequenced with immunoSEQ multiplex PCR; TCRdb's copy has only in-frame clones and lacks some. Counted here are about 150,000 clones, approximately 88% occurring once; the ten biggest clones make up about 1.2%. Study observations and caveats: In an earlier analysis, productive rearrangement rates for most beta V segments clustered near 87% or 30%.

The sequenced sample was PBMCs. The chain uses TRBV4-1 and TRBJ2-1, with 11 bases that match TRBD2. This sequence was found in a boy aged 2-15 years in good health and CMV-seronegative. CDR3 sequence (DNA): TGCGCCAGCAGCCGTTTACTAGCGGGAGTTGGGAATGAGCAGTTCTTC. Translated: CASSRLLAGVGNEQFF.